The entry that follows covers one T cell receptor (beta chain) sequence. The CDR3 runs to 13 residues. Looked up from germline, CDR1 is MNHNY and CDR2 is SVGAGI (reference sequence). Trimming cost V 0 bases and J 6 bases, with 6 bases left between them. This sample was included in a study of CD8+CD57+ T cells in acquired aplastic anemia. For CDR3 and TCR beta VDJ profiling, genomic DNA was the template used. TCRdb re-called the reads through MiXCR, storing one row per CDR3 protein. Among roughly 250,000 distinct CDR3 sequences listed, approximately 86% were seen once. Those patients picked for sequencing had displayed CD8+CD57+ cell expansion on flow cytometry.

The material sequenced was sorted CD4+, CD8+, or CD8+CD57+ T cells (not recorded which) from PBMCs. The clonotype comes from a human donor with aplastic anemia. The chain joins TRBV6-6 to TRBJ2-1, with D uncertain. The CDR3 spells CASSYSLSNEQFF. CDR3 in DNA: TGTGCCAGCAGTTACTCTTTGAGCAATGAGCAGTTCTTC.